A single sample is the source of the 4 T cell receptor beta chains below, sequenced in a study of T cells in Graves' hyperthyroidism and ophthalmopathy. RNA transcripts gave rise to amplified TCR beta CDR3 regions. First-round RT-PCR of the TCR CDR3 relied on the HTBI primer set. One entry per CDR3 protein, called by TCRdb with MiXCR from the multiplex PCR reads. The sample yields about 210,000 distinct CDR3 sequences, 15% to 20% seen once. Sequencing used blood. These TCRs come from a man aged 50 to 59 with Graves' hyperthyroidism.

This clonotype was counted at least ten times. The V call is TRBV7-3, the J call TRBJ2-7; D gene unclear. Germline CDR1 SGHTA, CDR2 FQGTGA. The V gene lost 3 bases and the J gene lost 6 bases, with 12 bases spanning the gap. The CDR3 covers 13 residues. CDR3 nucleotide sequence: TGTGCCAGCAGCTTTGCCGCTGTTGGCGAGCAGTACTTC. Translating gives CASSFAAVGEQYF. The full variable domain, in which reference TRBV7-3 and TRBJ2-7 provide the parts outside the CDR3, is GAGVSQTPSNKVTEKGKYVELRCDPISGHTALYWYRQSLGQGPEFLIYFQGTGAADDSGLPNDRFFAVRPEGSVSTLKIQRTERGDSAVYLCASSFAAVGEQYFGPGTRLTVT.

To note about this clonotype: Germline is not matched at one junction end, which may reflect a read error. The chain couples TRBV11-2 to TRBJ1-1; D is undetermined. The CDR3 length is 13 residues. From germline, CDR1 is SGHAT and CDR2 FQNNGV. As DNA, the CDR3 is TGTGCCAGCAGCCGTTACGGTGACACTGAAGCTTCCTTT. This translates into CASSRYGDTEASF.

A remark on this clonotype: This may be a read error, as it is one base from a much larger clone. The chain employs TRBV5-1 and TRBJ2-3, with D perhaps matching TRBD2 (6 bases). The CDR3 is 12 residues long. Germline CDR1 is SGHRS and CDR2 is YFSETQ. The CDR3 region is CATSGETDTRYF. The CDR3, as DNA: TGCGCCACCTCGGGGGAGACAGATACGCGGTATTTT.

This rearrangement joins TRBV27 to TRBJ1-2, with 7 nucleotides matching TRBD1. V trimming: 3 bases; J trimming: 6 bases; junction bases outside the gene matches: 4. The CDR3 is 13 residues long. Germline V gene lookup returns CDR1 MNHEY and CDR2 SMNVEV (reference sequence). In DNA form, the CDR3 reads TGTGCCAGCAGTTTCAGGGGGATAAATGGCTACACCTTC. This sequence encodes CASSFRGINGYTF.